This is a list of T cell receptor beta chains from one sample in a study of tumor-infiltrating lymphocytes in primary liver carcinoma. TCRdb passed the multiplex PCR reads through MiXCR, listing each CDR3 protein once. This sample carries approximately 320,000 distinct CDR3 sequences, 45% to 70% of them seen once, and the ten largest clones take over 15%. Input material: peripheral blood. All receptors derive from a woman between 25 and 40 years old with primary liver carcinoma and hepatitis B virus infection. Both conserved end residues are part of each CDR3. Fields, in order: J gene, CDR3 length, D gene, clone size, V gene, CDR3 DNA, CDR3 protein. D genes are given only for firm matches. Not every row has a clone size; where given, it reads once, few, many or a size class.

>TRBJ1-1|15|TRBD1|.|TRBV30
TGTGCCTGGAGTACCCCGAGACAGGGTGTTACTGAAGCTTTCTTT
CAWSTPRQGVTEAFF
>TRBJ2-5|13|.|many|TRBV11-2
TGTGCCAGCAGCTTATGGCCAGAGAAGGCCCAGTACTTC
CASSLWPEKAQYF
>TRBJ1-5|15|TRBD1|once|TRBV11-2
TGTGCCAGTAGCCGCTACAGGGGGAGCAATCAGCCCCAGCATTTT
CASSRYRGSNQPQHF
>TRBJ1-1|13|TRBD1|many|TRBV29-1
TGCAGCGCCTCGGACAGGGGGAACACTGAAGCTTTCTTT
CSASDRGNTEAFF
>TRBJ2-1|15|.|.|TRBV11-2
TGTGCCAGCAGCCCCGGGACACGGACCTACAATGAGCTGTTCTTC
CASSPGTRTYNELFF
>TRBJ2-4|15|TRBD1|.|TRBV20-1
TGCAGTGCTACAACTGGGACAGTAGCCAAAAACATTCAGTACTTC
CSATTGTVAKNIQYF
>TRBJ2-3|11|.|once|TRBV11-2
TGTGCCGGCAGTCATAGGGGGACGCGGTATTTT
CAGSHRGTRYF
>TRBJ2-5|11|.|many|TRBV11-2
TGTGCCAGCAGCTTAGGCAGGGGCTTTAGCTTC
CASSLGRGFSF
>TRBJ2-1|14|.|few|TRBV12-3/TRBV12-4
TGTGCCAGCAGAGCCAGCGGACCCTCAAATGAGCAGTTCTTC
CASRASGPSNEQFF
>TRBJ2-3|18|TRBD2|.|TRBV4-1
TGCGCCAGCAGCCAAGATTTTCGCAGCGGGAGCAGCGCAGATACGCAGTATTTT
CASSQDFRSGSSADTQYF
>TRBJ2-1|17|TRBD2|few|TRBV24-1
TGTGCCACCAGTGACCACATAGCGGGAGCTCGGTACAATGAGCAGTTCTTC
CATSDHIAGARYNEQFF
>TRBJ2-1|17|.|.|TRBV4-1
TGCGCCAGCAGCCAAGACTCGGAGGGGGCTCGGTACGATGAGCAGTTCTTC
CASSQDSEGARYDEQFF
>TRBJ2-1|14|.|.|TRBV7-8
TGTGCCAGCAACTTAGACCGGTTGAATGGGAGGCAGTTCTTC
CASNLDRLNGRQFF
>TRBJ2-3|17|TRBD2|.|TRBV7-9
TGTGCCAGCAGCTTAGATCGCGGGAGGGCAATCCGAGATACGCAGTATTTT
CASSLDRGRAIRDTQYF
>TRBJ2-3|13|.|.|TRBV7-2
TGTGCCAGCAGCTCCGGGACATCAGATACGCAGTATTTT
CASSSGTSDTQYF
>TRBJ2-1|16|.|.|TRBV6-2/TRBV6-3
TGTGCCGGCAGTCCACACGTCGTCAGCTCCTACAATGAGCAGTTCTTC
CAGSPHVVSSYNEQFF
>TRBJ2-5|14|.|few|TRBV4-2
TGTGCCAGCAGCCAGGGCCCGTACCAAGAGACCCAGTACTTC
CASSQGPYQETQYF
>TRBJ1-1|15|TRBD1|few|TRBV11-3
TGTGCCAACAGCTTTTCGGACAGGGGAAATACTGAAGCTTTCTTT
CANSFSDRGNTEAFF
>TRBJ1-5|15|.|.|TRBV28
TGTGCCAGCAGGCATGACTGGGGCTCTAATCAGCCCCAGCATTTT
CASRHDWGSNQPQHF
>TRBJ2-1|16|TRBD2|many|TRBV5-6
TGTGCCAGCAGTTTATACCGTGGACTAGGGATGTGGGAGCAGTTCTTC
CASSLYRGLGMWEQFF
>TRBJ2-1|17|TRBD2|few|TRBV12-3/TRBV12-4
TGTGCCAGCAGTTCCTTAGGTAGCGGGAGCTCCTACAATGAGCAGTTCTTC
CASSSLGSGSSYNEQFF
>TRBJ1-3|19|.|many|TRBV6-5
TGTGCCAGCAGTTACTCGCCTTGGGCCCTATACGAGGATGGAAACACCATATATTTT
CASSYSPWALYEDGNTIYF
>TRBJ1-5|13|TRBD1|.|TRBV6-1
TGTGCCAGCAGGAGGGGGCCAGGTCAGCCCCAGCATTTT
CASRRGPGQPQHF
>TRBJ2-2|16|TRBD2|.|TRBV4-1
TGCGCCAGCAGCCTGCGAAGCGGGAGTGGAACCGGGGAGCTGTTTTTT
CASSLRSGSGTGELFF
>TRBJ1-5|15|.|.|TRBV6-5
TGTGCCATCCGGCGGACGAAGAGGGAGGACCAGCCCCAGCATTTT
CAIRRTKREDQPQHF
>TRBJ2-7|16|TRBD1|.|TRBV5-8
TGTGCCAGCAGCATGTACAACGGACAGGTCCAGTACGAGCAGTACTTC
CASSMYNGQVQYEQYF
>TRBJ2-7|16|TRBD1|.|TRBV14
TGTGTCAGCAGCCAAAGAGGACAGGGGCGGCTCAGGTGGCAGTACTTC
CVSSQRGQGRLRWQYF
>TRBJ2-3|17|.|.|TRBV2
TGTGCCAGCAGTGAAGGCCCCTCAGGGTGGGGCACAGATACGCAGTATTTT
CASSEGPSGWGTDTQYF
>TRBJ1-2|14|TRBD1|few|TRBV5-5
TGTGCCAGCACCCGTGAGACAGGGTCCGATGGCTACACCTTC
CASTRETGSDGYTF